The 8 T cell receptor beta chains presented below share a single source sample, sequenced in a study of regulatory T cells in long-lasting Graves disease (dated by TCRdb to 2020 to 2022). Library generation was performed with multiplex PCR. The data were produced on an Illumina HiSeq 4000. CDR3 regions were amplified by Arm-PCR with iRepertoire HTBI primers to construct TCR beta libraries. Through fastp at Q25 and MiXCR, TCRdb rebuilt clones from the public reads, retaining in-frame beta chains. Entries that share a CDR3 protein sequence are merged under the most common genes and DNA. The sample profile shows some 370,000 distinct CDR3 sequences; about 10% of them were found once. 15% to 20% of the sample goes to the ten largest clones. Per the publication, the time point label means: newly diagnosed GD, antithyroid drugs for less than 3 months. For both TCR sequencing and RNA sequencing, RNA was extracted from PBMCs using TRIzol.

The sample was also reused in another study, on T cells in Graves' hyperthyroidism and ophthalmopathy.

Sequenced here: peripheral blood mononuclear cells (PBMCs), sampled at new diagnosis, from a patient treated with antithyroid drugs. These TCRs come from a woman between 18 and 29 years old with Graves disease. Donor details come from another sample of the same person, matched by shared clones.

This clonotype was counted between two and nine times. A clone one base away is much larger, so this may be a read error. CDR3 bases: TGTGCCAGCAGTCGGTGGGGGGGGAGCACTGAAGCTTTCTTT. It codes for CASSRWGGSTEAFF. V and J are TRBV28 and TRBJ1-1, with D possibly matching TRBD1 (5 bases). Trimming shortened V by 5 bases and J by 4 bases, and 14 bases separated the two germline ends. The length of the CDR3 is 14 residues. CDR1 and CDR2 (germline): MDHEN, SYDVKM.

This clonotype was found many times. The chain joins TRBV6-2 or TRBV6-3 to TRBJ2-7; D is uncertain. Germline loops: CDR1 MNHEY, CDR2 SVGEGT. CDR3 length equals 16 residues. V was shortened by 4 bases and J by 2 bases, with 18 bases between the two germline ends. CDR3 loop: CASSLSLFAVTYEQYF. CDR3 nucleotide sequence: TGTGCCAGCAGTTTGTCTCTTTTTGCAGTTACCTACGAGCAGTACTTC.

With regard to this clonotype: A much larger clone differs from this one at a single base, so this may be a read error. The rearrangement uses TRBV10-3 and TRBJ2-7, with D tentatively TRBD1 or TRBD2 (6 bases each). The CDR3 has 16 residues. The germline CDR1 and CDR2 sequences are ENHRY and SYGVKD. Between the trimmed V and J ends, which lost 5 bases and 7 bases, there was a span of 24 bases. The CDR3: CAISYSVVGGLREQYF. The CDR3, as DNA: TGTGCCATCAGTTACTCGGTAGTCGGGGGCCTGCGTGAGCAGTACTTC.

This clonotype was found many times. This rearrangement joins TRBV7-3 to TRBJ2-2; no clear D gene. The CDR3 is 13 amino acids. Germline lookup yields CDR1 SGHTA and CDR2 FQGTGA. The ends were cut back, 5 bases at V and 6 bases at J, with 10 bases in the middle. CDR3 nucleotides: TGTGCCAGCAGCCCAAACCGACCCGGGGAGCTGTTTTTT. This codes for CASSPNRPGELFF. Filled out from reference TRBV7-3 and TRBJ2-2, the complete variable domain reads GAGVSQTPSNKVTEKGKYVELRCDPISGHTALYWYRQSLGQGPEFLIYFQGTGAADDSGLPNDRFFAVRPEGSVSTLKIQRTERGDSAVYLCASSPNRPGELFFGEGSRLTVL.

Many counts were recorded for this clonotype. CDR3 nucleotides: TGTGCCAGAGTTTGGACAGGGGATGCCTACGAGCAGTACGTC. This gives the protein CARVWTGDAYEQYV. The rearrangement links TRBV6-1 to TRBJ2-7; the match to TRBD1 covers 9 bases. V gave up 9 bases and J gave up 2 bases; unmatched junction bases: 8. There are 14 residues in the CDR3. The germline CDR1 and CDR2 sequences are MNHNS and SASEGT.

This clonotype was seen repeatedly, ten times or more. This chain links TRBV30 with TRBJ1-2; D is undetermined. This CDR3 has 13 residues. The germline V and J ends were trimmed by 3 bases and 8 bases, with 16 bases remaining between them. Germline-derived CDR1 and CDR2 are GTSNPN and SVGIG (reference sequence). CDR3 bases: TGTGCCTGGAGAAAGCCGGGAAATCGAGGCTACACCTTC. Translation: CAWRKPGNRGYTF. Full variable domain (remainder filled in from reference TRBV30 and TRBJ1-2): SQTIHQWPATLVQPVGSPLSLECTVEGTSNPNLYWYRQAAGRGLQLLFYSVGIGQISSEVPQNLSASRPQDRQFILSSKKLLLSDSGFYLCAWRKPGNRGYTFGSGTRLTVV.

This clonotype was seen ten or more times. The CDR3 sequence: CATSDRDRESNEQFF. The CDR3 nucleotides are TGTGCCACCAGTGACCGGGACAGGGAGTCAAATGAGCAGTTCTTC. The chain combines TRBV24-1 with TRBJ2-1; the match to TRBD1 covers 9 bases. The trim removed 4 bases at V and 7 bases at J, leaving 7 bases unmatched. The CDR3 length is 15 residues. Germline assignment: CDR1 KGHDR and CDR2 SFDVKD.

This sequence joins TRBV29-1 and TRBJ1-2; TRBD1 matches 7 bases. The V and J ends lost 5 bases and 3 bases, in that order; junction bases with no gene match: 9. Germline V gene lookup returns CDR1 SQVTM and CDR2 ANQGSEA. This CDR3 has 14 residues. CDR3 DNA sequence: TGCAGCGTTAAGCCGCAGGGGGGCGACTATGGCTACACCTTC. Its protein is CSVKPQGGDYGYTF.